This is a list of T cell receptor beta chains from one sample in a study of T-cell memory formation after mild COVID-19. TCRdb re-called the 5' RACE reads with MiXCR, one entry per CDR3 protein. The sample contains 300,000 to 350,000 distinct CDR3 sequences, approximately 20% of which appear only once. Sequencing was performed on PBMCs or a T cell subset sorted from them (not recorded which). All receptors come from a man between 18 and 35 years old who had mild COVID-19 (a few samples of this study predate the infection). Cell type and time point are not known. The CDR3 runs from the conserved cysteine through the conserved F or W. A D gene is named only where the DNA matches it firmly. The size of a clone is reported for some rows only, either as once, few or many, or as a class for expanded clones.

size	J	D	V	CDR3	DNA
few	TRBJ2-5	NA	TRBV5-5	CASSLTADQETQYF	TGTGCCAGCAGCTTGACGGCTGATCAAGAGACCCAGTACTTC
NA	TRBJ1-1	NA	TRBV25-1	CASSGARNTEAFF	TGTGCCAGCAGTGGAGCAAGGAACACTGAAGCTTTCTTT
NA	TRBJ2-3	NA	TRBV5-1	CASSLSAPLTDTQYF	TGCGCCAGCAGCTTGTCGGCTCCACTCACAGATACGCAGTATTTT
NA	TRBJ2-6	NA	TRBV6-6	CASRRQGVSGANVLTF	TGTGCCAGCAGACGCCAGGGAGTCTCTGGGGCCAACGTCCTGACTTTC
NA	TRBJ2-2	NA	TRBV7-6	CASSLGKEYTGELFF	TGTGCCAGCAGCTTAGGGAAGGAGTACACCGGGGAGCTGTTTTTT
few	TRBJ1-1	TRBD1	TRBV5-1	CASSRRTGDTEAFF	TGCGCCAGCAGCAGGAGGACAGGGGATACTGAAGCTTTCTTT
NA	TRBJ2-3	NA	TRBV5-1	CASSLAQDTDTQYF	TGCGCCAGCAGCCTAGCTCAGGACACAGATACGCAGTATTTT
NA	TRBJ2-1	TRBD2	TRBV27	CASILPPSGGAYNEQFF	TGTGCCAGCATCCTTCCCCCTAGCGGGGGGGCCTACAATGAGCAGTTCTTC
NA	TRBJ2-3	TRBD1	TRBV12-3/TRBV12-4	CASCTHDRGPSTDTQYF	TGTGCCAGTTGTACACACGACAGGGGTCCTAGCACAGATACGCAGTATTTT
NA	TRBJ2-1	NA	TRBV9	CASSVSGRGTSNEQFF	TGTGCCAGCAGCGTATCCGGGCGGGGCACCAGCAATGAGCAGTTCTTC
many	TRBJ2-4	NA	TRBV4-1	CASSHAPGRRRGNIQYF	TGCGCCAGCAGCCATGCTCCAGGGCGCCGCCGGGGAAACATTCAGTACTTC
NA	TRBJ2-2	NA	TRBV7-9	CASRGQTNTGELFF	TGTGCCAGTAGGGGCCAGACGAACACCGGGGAGCTGTTTTTT
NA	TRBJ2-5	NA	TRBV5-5	CASIIQGGQETQYF	TGTGCCAGCATCATACAGGGCGGCCAAGAGACCCAGTACTTC
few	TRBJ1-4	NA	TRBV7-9	CASSSRGMGTNEKLFF	TGTGCCAGCAGCTCTAGAGGGATGGGAACTAATGAAAAACTGTTTTTT
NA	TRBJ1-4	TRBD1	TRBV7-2	CASSFMGTGGEKLFF	TGTGCCAGCAGCTTTATGGGGACAGGGGGTGAAAAACTGTTTTTT
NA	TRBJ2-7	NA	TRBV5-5	CASSPEGVDSSYEQYF	TGTGCCAGCAGCCCAGAAGGGGTCGATAGCTCCTACGAGCAGTACTTC
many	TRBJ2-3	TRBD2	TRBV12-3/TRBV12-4	CASSFGGAGDTQYF	TGTGCCAGCAGTTTCGGGGGGGCCGGAGATACGCAGTATTTT
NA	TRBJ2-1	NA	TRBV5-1	CASSWTDSYNEQFF	TGCGCCAGCAGCTGGACAGATTCCTACAATGAGCAGTTCTTC
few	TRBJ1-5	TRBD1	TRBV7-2	CASSHGQASNQPQHF	TGTGCCAGCAGCCACGGACAGGCTAGCAATCAGCCCCAGCATTTT
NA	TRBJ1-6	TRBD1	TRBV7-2	CASSPPRGHNSPLHF	TGTGCCAGCAGCCCACCCAGGGGGCACAATTCACCCCTCCACTTT
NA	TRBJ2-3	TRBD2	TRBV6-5	CASRLSGGSTDTQYF	TGTGCCAGCAGGCTTAGCGGGGGGAGCACAGATACGCAGTATTTT
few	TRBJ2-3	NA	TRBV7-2	CASSLVPRDTQYF	TGTGCCAGCAGCTTAGTGCCTAGAGATACGCAGTATTTT
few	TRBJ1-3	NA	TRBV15	CATSRGQGIYSGNTIYF	TGTGCCACCAGCAGAGGCCAGGGAATTTACTCTGGAAACACCATATATTTT
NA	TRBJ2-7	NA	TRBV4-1	CASSQAQDTYEQYF	TGCGCCAGCAGCCAAGCTCAGGATACCTACGAGCAGTACTTC
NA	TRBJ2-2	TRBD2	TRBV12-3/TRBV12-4	CASSFVGLGTGELFF	TGTGCCAGCAGTTTCGTTGGACTAGGCACCGGGGAGCTGTTTTTT